One and the same sample provided the 2 T cell receptor beta chains below, sequenced in a study of blood T cell repertoires in COVID-19. Method: immunoSEQ multiplex PCR; TCRdb's copy keeps in-frame clones and lacks some. The sample gives roughly 100,000 clones, roughly three quarters of which show up once; around a tenth is in the top ten. The specimen sequenced was peripheral blood. The receptors come from an elderly woman with acute or convalescent COVID-19.

The V gene is TRBV7-6, the J gene TRBJ1-2, with D unresolved. The ends were cut back, 4 bases at V and 4 bases at J, with 4 bases in the middle. CDR1 SGHVS and CDR2 FNYEAQ come from the germline V gene. The CDR3 extends over 11 amino acids. The CDR3 DNA reads as TGTGCCAGCAGCTCCGGCTATGGCTACACCTTC. Translating it yields CASSSGYGYTF.

The chain carries TRBV30 and TRBJ1-2; tentative D call: TRBD1 (5 bases). V lost 3 bases and J 8 bases, leaving 13 bases between the germline ends. Germline CDR1 is GTSNPN and CDR2 is SVGIG (reference sequence). The CDR3 spans 12 residues. The chain's CDR3 is CAWSRDSPGYTF. CDR3 nucleotide sequence: TGTGCCTGGAGCCGGGACTCCCCCGGCTACACCTTC.